This TCR beta chain was identified in a study of OX40 agonist ivuxolimab in advanced cancers. Across the whole study: Patients enrolled in dose escalation were diagnosed with hepatocellular carcinoma, melanoma, renal cell or head and neck cancer. Study observations and caveats: Several nonresponders also turned out to have low normalized T-cell clonal expansion. Expanded peripheral T-cell antigen specificity went undetermined.

Germline V gene lookup returns CDR1 GTSNPN and CDR2 SVGIG (reference sequence). The CDR3 has 13 amino acids. The junction had 2 bases not matched to a gene; V was cut back by 5 bases and J by 3 bases. This clone was seen only once. The antigen is undetermined. Generated by immunoSEQ multiplex PCR, the TCRdb table keeps only in-frame clones and is missing some. The data hold about 73,000 clones, with around 89% observed a single time. The chain joins TRBV30 to TRBJ1-2; 11 bases agree with TRBD1. Sequenced material: CD4+ or CD8+ T cells sorted from blood, taken in a trial of the OX40 agonist ivuxolimab. The TCR was taken from an adult with an advanced solid tumor such as melanoma, head and neck, liver or kidney cancer. CDR3 sequence (DNA): TGTGCCTGGGGGACAGGGGGTGACTATGGCTACACCTTC. Its translation: CAWGTGGDYGYTF.